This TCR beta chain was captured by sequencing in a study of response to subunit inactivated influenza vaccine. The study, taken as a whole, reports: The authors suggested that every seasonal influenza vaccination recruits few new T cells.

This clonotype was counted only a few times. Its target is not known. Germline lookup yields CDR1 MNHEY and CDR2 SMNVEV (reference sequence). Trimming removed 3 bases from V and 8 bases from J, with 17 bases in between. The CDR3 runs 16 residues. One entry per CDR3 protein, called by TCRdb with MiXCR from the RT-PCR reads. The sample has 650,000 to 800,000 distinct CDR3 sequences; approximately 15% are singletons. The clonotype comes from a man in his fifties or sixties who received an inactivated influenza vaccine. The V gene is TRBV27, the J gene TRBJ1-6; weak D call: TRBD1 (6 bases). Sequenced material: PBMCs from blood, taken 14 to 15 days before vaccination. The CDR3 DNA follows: TGTGCCAGCAGTTTTTACCTTACAGGGCCCCATTCACCCCTCCACTTT. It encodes CASSFYLTGPHSPLHF.